One and the same sample provided the 19 T cell receptor beta chains below, sequenced in a study of patients and donors after allogeneic stem cell transplantation. From the RT-PCR reads, TCRdb called clonotypes with MiXCR, one entry per CDR3 protein. The sample records 800,000 to 1,000,000 distinct CDR3 sequences, approximately 18% being singletons. Material: blood, either unsorted or a sorted T cell fraction (not recorded which). The receptors were sampled from a human donor who was either an allogeneic HSCT recipient or a stem cell or donor lymphocyte infusion donor (not recorded which). It is not recorded whose cells these are; they may come from a transplant donor.

This clonotype occurred many times. This rearrangement joins TRBV7-2 to TRBJ2-7, with D maybe TRBD2 (5 bases). Germline V gene sequence: CDR1 SGHTA, CDR2 FQGNSA. The CDR3 loop spans 15 amino acids. Deletions cut 1 base from V and 2 bases from J, with 12 bases between. Here the CDR3 reads CASSLGRGSTYEQYF. CDR3 DNA sequence: TGTGCCAGCAGCTTAGGACGGGGTTCTACCTACGAGCAGTACTTC.

This clonotype was detected only once. The V and J genes are TRBV20-1 and TRBJ2-1; no reliable D call. Trimming took 6 bases from V and 0 from J, leaving 12 bases between them. Germline V CDR1 and CDR2: DFQATT, SNEGSKA (reference sequence). The length of the CDR3 is 14 residues. DNA of the CDR3: TGCAGTGCCCAGTCCAGGTCCTCCTACAATGAGCAGTTCTTC. It codes for CSAQSRSSYNEQFF.

V usage is TRBV6-5 and J usage is TRBJ1-1, with D uncertain. Germline V lookup: CDR1 MNHEY, CDR2 SVGAGI. V shed 1 base and J shed 1 base, with 4 bases lying between them. The CDR3 totals 13 residues. CDR3 amino acids: CASSYLRNTEAFF. Written as DNA, the CDR3 is TGTGCCAGCAGTTACTTACGGAACACTGAAGCTTTCTTT.

The CDR3 protein is CASSPAFFRTYEQYF. The CDR3 DNA reads TGTGCCAGCAGCCCAGCATTTTTCCGAACCTACGAGCAGTACTTC. This rearrangement joins TRBV7-3 to TRBJ2-7; D call uncertain. V lost 5 bases and J 2 bases, leaving 16 bases between the germline ends. This CDR3 is 15 amino acids long. Germline V lookup: CDR1 SGHTA, CDR2 FQGTGA.

A few counts support this clonotype. The chain combines TRBV6-1 with TRBJ1-1; D is unclear. Trimming removed 6 bases from V and 8 bases from J, with 16 bases in between. CDR1 is MNHNS, CDR2 SASEGT, per germline. The CDR3 spans 13 residues. CDR3 nucleotides: TGTGCCAGCAGCCCTGGACTGGGAGGAGAAGCTTTCTTT. This codes for CASSPGLGGEAFF.

A few counts support this clonotype. J is TRBJ1-1 and V is TRBV24-1; unclear D gene. There are 13 residues in the CDR3. Trimming stripped 6 bases from V and 5 bases from J, with 12 bases between. CDR1 is KGHDR, CDR2 SFDVKD, per germline. The chain's CDR3 is CATSLGRGTEAFF. The DNA of the CDR3 is TGTGCCACCAGTCTCGGACGGGGTACTGAAGCTTTCTTT.

This chain links TRBV7-8 with TRBJ1-1, with D unresolved. The germline V and J ends were trimmed by 5 bases and 1 base, with 17 bases remaining between them. CDR3 length equals 16 residues. Germline-derived CDR1 and CDR2 are SGHVS and FQNEAQ. CDR3 protein: CASSTPGGPWNTEAFF. The CDR3 nucleotides are TGTGCCAGCAGCACCCCTGGCGGGCCTTGGAACACTGAAGCTTTCTTT.

This clonotype showed up just a few times. The rearrangement uses TRBV20-1 and TRBJ2-7; D possibly matches TRBD1 or TRBD2 (5 bases each). Germline CDR1 is DFQATT and CDR2 is SNEGSKA (reference sequence). The CDR3 consists of 14 residues. V was cut by 6 bases and J by 2 bases, with 17 bases left in between. CDR3 in amino acids: CSAGESGNTYEQYF. The CDR3 region has the DNA TGCAGTGCAGGGGAGAGCGGTAATACCTACGAGCAGTACTTC.

The chain links TRBV20-1 to TRBJ2-1; no clear D. The V gene's germline CDR1 is DFQATT and CDR2 SNEGSKA (reference sequence). CDR3 length: 15 amino acids. V was trimmed by 2 bases and J by 0 bases, leaving 11 bases between them. CDR3 loop: CSARPSRSSYNEQFF. CDR3 sequence (DNA): TGCAGTGCTAGACCCTCAAGAAGCTCCTACAATGAGCAGTTCTTC.

This clonotype was detected a few times. The gene calls are TRBV7-6 and TRBJ2-1, with D possibly being TRBD1 (6 bases). This CDR3 is built from 16 residues. CDR1 is SGHVS and CDR2 is FNYEAQ in the germline V gene. V lost 0 bases to trimming and J lost 2 bases, with 11 bases between them. CDR3 in amino acids: CASSLAGGNPYNEQFF. The CDR3 DNA reads as TGTGCCAGCAGCTTAGCAGGGGGAAACCCCTACAATGAGCAGTTCTTC.

The gene calls are TRBV4-2 and TRBJ2-7; D gene uncertain. V was pared by 5 bases and J by 7 bases, with 9 bases between. CDR3 length equals 11 residues. Germline-derived CDR1 and CDR2 are LGHNA and YNFKEQ. The CDR3 protein is CASSDSREQYF. CDR3 sequence (DNA): TGTGCCAGCAGCGATTCTCGGGAGCAGTACTTC.

The genes are TRBV25-1 and TRBJ1-2, with unresolved D. CDR3 size: 16 residues. From germline, CDR1 is MGHDK and CDR2 SYGVNS. Trimming left V 3 bases short and J 3 bases short, with 17 bases between. The CDR3 reads CASSDLRLGNYYGYTF. The CDR3 coding sequence is TGTGCCAGCAGTGACCTTCGGCTGGGTAACTACTATGGCTACACCTTC.

This clonotype has a count of ten or more. The chain links TRBV5-1 to TRBJ1-2, with 7 bases matching TRBD1. This CDR3 spans 14 amino acids. V trimming: 0 bases; J trimming: 4 bases; junction bases outside the gene matches: 3. Germline assignment: CDR1 SGHRS and CDR2 YFSETQ. The CDR3 reads CASSLEGTAYGYTF. The CDR3 region has the DNA TGCGCCAGCAGCTTGGAAGGGACAGCCTATGGCTACACCTTC.

This sequence joins TRBV12-3 or TRBV12-4 and TRBJ2-2; 13 bases agree with TRBD2. Trimming removed 5 bases from V and 5 bases from J; junction bases left unmatched: 5. CDR3 size: 16 residues. CDR3 in amino acids: CASSPGTSGKTGELFF. For the CDR3, the DNA is TGTGCCAGCAGTCCCGGGACTAGCGGGAAGACCGGGGAGCTGTTTTTT.

This clonotype has a handful of counts. This chain links TRBV2 with TRBJ1-3; no reliable D call. V lost 2 bases to trimming and J lost 4 bases, with 9 bases between them. Germline CDR1 and CDR2: SNHLY and FYNNEI. The CDR3 length is 14 residues. CDR3 region: CASSERGFGNTIYF. The CDR3 DNA follows: TGTGCCAGCAGTGAACGAGGGTTCGGAAACACCATATATTTT.

In this sample, this clonotype turned up a few times. DNA of the CDR3: TGCAGTGCTAGACCGAGGGGGGCTATAGGTGGCTACACCTTC. It specifies CSARPRGAIGGYTF. This chain uses TRBV20-1 with TRBJ1-2; D is possibly TRBD1 (6 bases). The CDR3 has 14 amino acids. From germline, CDR1 is DFQATT and CDR2 SNEGSKA (reference sequence). V was trimmed by 2 bases and J by 7 bases, leaving 17 bases between them.

This rearrangement joins TRBV9 to TRBJ1-1; weak D call: TRBD1 (5 bases). The germline CDR1 and CDR2 sequences are SGDLS and YYNGEE. This CDR3 is built from 15 residues. V was shortened by 2 bases and J by 1 base, with 12 bases between the two germline ends. CDR3 residues: CASSVFLRGNTEAFF. DNA of the CDR3: TGTGCCAGCAGCGTTTTTCTTAGGGGGAACACTGAAGCTTTCTTT.

This clonotype was counted a few times. The chain couples TRBV10-3 to TRBJ2-7, with D possibly being TRBD1 or TRBD2 (5 bases each). From germline, CDR1 is ENHRY and CDR2 SYGVKD. With 0 bases removed from V and 3 bases from J, the gap between germline ends came to 6 bases. The CDR3 totals 13 residues. CDR3 bases: TGTGCCATCAGTGAGTCGAGGGGCTACGAGCAGTACTTC. Its protein is CAISESRGYEQYF.

The chain recombines TRBV6-1 with TRBJ1-5; no clear D. The CDR3 runs 14 residues. V was pared by 1 base and J by 8 bases, with 12 bases between. Germline CDR1 and CDR2: MNHNS and SASEGT. In nucleotides, the CDR3 is TGTGCCAGCAGTGAAGAGTATGACCGCAAGCCCCAGCATTTT. It specifies CASSEEYDRKPQHF.